One sample yielded the 18 T cell receptor beta chains listed below, sequenced in a study of blood T cell repertoires in COVID-19. The assay was immunoSEQ multiplex PCR, and TCRdb's table has in-frame clones only and misses some. Of about 220,000 clones in the sample, 70% to 85% were seen once. The specimen was PBMCs or T cells enriched from blood (not recorded which). The receptors originated from a woman aged 60 to 75 who had recovered from COVID-19.

The V call is TRBV12-3 or TRBV12-4, the J call TRBJ2-1; 7 bases are shared with TRBD1. This CDR3 contains 13 residues. V dropped 8 bases and J dropped 4; count of bases not matched to a gene: 5. CDR3 amino acids: CASRNRGYNEQFF. In DNA form, the CDR3 reads TGTGCCAGCCGAAACAGGGGATACAATGAGCAGTTCTTC.

The rearrangement links TRBV9 to TRBJ2-2, with 8 positions matching TRBD1. Looked up from germline, CDR1 is SGDLS and CDR2 is YYNGEE. J was trimmed by 17 bases and V by 0 bases; bases with no gene match: 18. CDR3 length: 16 residues. The DNA of the CDR3 is TGTGCCAGCAGCGTAGGAACAGGGGGAAACACCGGGGACCTCTTTTTT. Residues: CASSVGTGGNTGDLFF.

The CDR3 bases are TGTGCCAGCAGCTTTCTAGCGGCGGACTACGAGCAGTACTTC. Translated, it gives CASSFLAADYEQYF. This chain connects TRBV7-9 to TRBJ2-7; TRBD2 aligns across 7 bases. CDR3 length: 14 residues. CDR1 and CDR2 from the germline V gene are SEHNR and FQNEAQ (reference sequence). The V and J ends lost 3 bases and 3 bases, in that order; junction bases with no gene match: 5.

The rearrangement joins TRBV2 to TRBJ1-2; tentatively, D is TRBD1 (6 bases). The CDR3 contains 13 residues. V was pared by 5 bases and J by 6 bases, with 13 bases between. The V gene's germline CDR1 is SNHLY and CDR2 FYNNEI. CDR3 sequence: CASSPTGINGYTF. In DNA form, the CDR3 reads TGTGCCAGCAGTCCTACAGGGATTAATGGCTACACCTTC.

The chain employs TRBV5-4 and TRBJ1-2; 11 nucleotides agree with TRBD1. Germline V CDR1 and CDR2: SGHNT, YYREEE (reference sequence). The ends lost 4 bases at V and 2 bases at J; junction bases unmatched: 10. The CDR3 is made up of 17 amino acids. This CDR3 reads CASSPGQGASLNYGYTF. In nucleotides, the CDR3 is TGTGCCAGCAGCCCCGGACAGGGGGCCTCTCTGAACTATGGCTACACCTTC.

The chain recombines TRBV29-1 with TRBJ2-7; weak D call: TRBD1 (5 bases). Trimming left V 4 bases short and J 3 bases short, with 16 bases between. Germline V CDR1 and CDR2: SQVTM, ANQGSEA. The CDR3 has 14 residues. Written as DNA, the CDR3 is TGCAGCGTTGCACTGGGGCAGGTTAGCTACGAGCAGTACTTC. This translates into CSVALGQVSYEQYF.

The chain has TRBV7-3 and TRBJ1-1, with D possibly being TRBD1 (5 bases). Trimming left V 4 bases short and J 0 bases short, with 12 bases between. The length of the CDR3 is 15 residues. Germline-derived CDR1 and CDR2 are SGHTA and FQGTGA. The CDR3: CASSSQTEMNTEAFF. DNA for the CDR3: TGTGCCAGCAGCTCACAGACAGAAATGAACACTGAAGCTTTCTTT.

The chain uses TRBV6-5 and TRBJ1-1, with D possibly TRBD1 on 5 matching bases. The CDR3 is 14 residues long. Germline CDR1 reads MNHEY; CDR2 reads SVGAGI. V lost 0 bases, J lost 5 bases, and 10 bases lay in between. The CDR3: CASSYSFRGTEAFF. The CDR3 DNA reads TGTGCCAGCAGTTACTCTTTCCGGGGGACTGAAGCTTTCTTT.

The V and J genes are TRBV5-5 and TRBJ1-2; D gene uncertain. Germline assignment: CDR1 SGHKS and CDR2 YYEKEE (reference sequence). This CDR3 has 14 residues. Trimming pared 0 bases from V and 8 bases from J, leaving 14 bases between. The CDR3 nucleotides are TGTGCCAGCAGCTTGGGTTGGGAGGTCGGAGGCTACACCTTC. It specifies CASSLGWEVGGYTF.

The chain combines TRBV11-2 with TRBJ2-7; the match to TRBD1 covers 7 bases. This CDR3 has 14 residues. V lost 4 bases to trimming and J lost 5 bases; unmatched junction nucleotides: 8. CDR1 and CDR2 (germline): SGHAT, FQNNGV. CDR3 sequence reads: CASSYTGTEDEQYF. The CDR3 DNA follows: TGTGCCAGCAGCTACACCGGGACAGAAGACGAGCAGTACTTC.

This sequence joins TRBV25-1 and TRBJ2-7; D perhaps matches TRBD1 (6 bases). From germline, CDR1 is MGHDK and CDR2 SYGVNS. The CDR3 has 14 amino acids. Trimming left V 1 base short and J 3 bases short, with 10 bases between. The CDR3 is CASSEFGGVYEQYF. Written as DNA, the CDR3 is TGTGCCAGCAGTGAATTTGGGGGCGTCTACGAGCAGTACTTC.

The chain links TRBV11-2 to TRBJ1-6; D is unresolved. Trimming cost V 5 bases and J 10 bases, with 18 bases left between them. There are 15 residues in the CDR3. Germline loops: CDR1 SGHAT, CDR2 FQNNGV. The CDR3 DNA reads as TGTGCCAGCAGCCCAGCGTACGGGGAGGGCTCACCCCTCCACTTT. Its protein is CASSPAYGEGSPLHF.

This chain joins TRBV14 and TRBJ2-2; 8 bases align to TRBD1. The V gene's germline CDR1 is SGHDN and CDR2 FVKESK. CDR3 length: 15 amino acids. V shed 2 bases, J shed 4 bases, and the junction held 3 bases outside the gene matches. The CDR3: CASSQQGARTGELFF. In nucleotides, the CDR3 is TGTGCCAGCAGCCAACAGGGGGCGCGCACCGGGGAGCTGTTTTTT.

This clone was detected a few times. The chain recombines TRBV5-1 with TRBJ2-2; TRBD2 matches at 14 bases. Unmatched junction bases numbered 3, after V lost 4 bases and J lost 4 bases. There are 16 residues in the CDR3. Germline V CDR1 and CDR2: SGHRS, YFSETQ. Here the CDR3 DNA reads TGCGCCAGCAGCACAGGACTAGCGGGAGGCACCGGGGAGCTGTTTTTT. Its protein is CASSTGLAGGTGELFF.

The chain couples TRBV5-1 to TRBJ1-5, with a weak D call TRBD1 (5 bases). The CDR3 runs 15 residues. V lost 4 bases to trimming and J lost 1 base, with 12 bases between them. The V gene's germline CDR1 is SGHRS and CDR2 YFSETQ. The CDR3 DNA reads TGCGCCAGCAGCCCCTCGGGGGGGAGCAATCAGCCCCAGCATTTT. This gives the protein CASSPSGGSNQPQHF.

V usage is TRBV27 and J usage is TRBJ2-3; D might be TRBD1 (5 bases). CDR3 length: 16 amino acids. Germline CDR1 and CDR2: MNHEY and SMNVEV (reference sequence). Trimming took off 4 bases at V and 2 bases at J, with 16 bases between the two ends. In DNA, the CDR3 is TGTGCCAGCAGTTCGCTACTTAGGGGCCCCACAGATACGCAGTATTTT. Amino acids: CASSSLLRGPTDTQYF.

This chain connects TRBV6-1 to TRBJ1-4; D is perhaps TRBD1 (5 bases). Trimming cost V 1 base and J 7 bases, with 13 bases left between them. CDR1 is MNHNS, CDR2 SASEGT, per germline. The CDR3 has 15 residues. CDR3 DNA sequence: TGTGCCAGCAGTGAAGGGTGGGGGGGAAGTGAAAAACTGTTTTTT. Residues: CASSEGWGGSEKLFF.

The gene calls are TRBV9 and TRBJ2-2; a weak D match, TRBD1 (6 bases). Between the trimmed V and J ends, which lost 4 bases and 5 bases, there was a span of 12 bases. The CDR3 length is 14 residues. From germline, CDR1 is SGDLS and CDR2 YYNGEE. DNA of the CDR3: TGTGCCAGCAGCAAACAGGGTTCAACCGGGGAGCTGTTTTTT. It encodes CASSKQGSTGELFF. The full variable domain, in which reference TRBV9 and TRBJ2-2 provide the parts outside the CDR3, is DSGVTQTPKHLITATGQRVTLRCSPRSGDLSVYWYQQSLDQGLQFLIQYYNGEERAKGNILERFSAQQFPDLHSELNLSSLELGDSALYFCASSKQGSTGELFFGEGSRLTVL.